One TCR beta chain is described in this entry. Antigen unknown. The CDR3 spans 16 residues. Germline V lookup: CDR1 LNHDA, CDR2 SQIVND (reference sequence). With 3 bases removed from V and 7 bases from J, the gap between germline ends came to 21 bases. These data belong to a study of T-cell reconstitution after alpha-beta-depleted transplantation in children. The study's findings and limits: The high TCRbeta diversity at day 60 in some patients came from surviving recipient T cells and thymic progenitors. Several hundred expanded graft clones reportedly were the source of alpha-beta T cells about two months after transplant. Hyperexpanded clones declined; after one year, newly produced T cells mostly supplied diversity.

Unique molecular identifiers tagged the TCRbeta library. MiXCR, applied by TCRdb to the PCR reads, yields one record per CDR3 protein. Of some 300,000 distinct CDR3 sequences listed, 10% were seen once; the top ten hold about 8%. Sample: PBMCs, taken before TCRalphabeta/CD19-depleted stem cell transplant. The V and J genes are TRBV19 and TRBJ1-2, with D uncertain. The receptor comes from a boy less than two years old with acute myeloid leukemia, due to receive a stem cell transplant. The CDR3, as DNA: TGTGCCAGTAGTATTCGGTCGACATCCTTCTTTGGTGGCTACACCTTC. The encoded protein is CASSIRSTSFFGGYTF.